This T cell receptor beta chain is drawn from a study of cytomegalovirus exposure and HLA in healthy donors. Whole-study context: Within an early data release were about 85 million unique TCRs drawn from HLA-typed donors. Study-wide findings and caveats: TCR beta V- and J-gene trimming was later associated with a missense DCLRE1C variant. Across donors, most TCRs were seen rarely, yet some public ones were widespread. On later analysis, the bulk of CMV-associated TCR beta chains appeared to be HLA-restricted.

With regard to this clone: Its specificity is unknown.

Amplification used 60 Vbeta primers and 13 Jbeta primers. Some clones are missing from TCRdb's copy, which holds only in-frame ones; the method was immunoSEQ multiplex PCR. The sample contains about 190,000 clones, 77% of which appear only once. Per the germline V gene, CDR1 is MDHEN and CDR2 is SYDVKM. With V trimmed by 3 bases and J by 0 bases, 4 bases remained unmatched. CDR3 length: 16 residues. The sequence came from a woman in her twenties or thirties in good health and CMV-seropositive. Material for sequencing was PBMCs. This chain uses TRBV28 with TRBJ1-4, with TRBD1 identical over 7 bases. The CDR3 bases are TGTGCCAGCAGTTTGGTAGGGGGCGCAACTAATGAAAAACTGTTTTTT. As protein: CASSLVGGATNEKLFF. The full variable domain, with the rest looked up from reference TRBV28 and TRBJ1-4, is DVKVTQSSRYLVKRTGEKVFLECVQDMDHENMFWYRQDPGLGLRLIYFSYDVKMKEKGDIPEGYSVSREKKERFSLILESASTNQTSMYLCASSLVGGATNEKLFFGSGTQLSVL.